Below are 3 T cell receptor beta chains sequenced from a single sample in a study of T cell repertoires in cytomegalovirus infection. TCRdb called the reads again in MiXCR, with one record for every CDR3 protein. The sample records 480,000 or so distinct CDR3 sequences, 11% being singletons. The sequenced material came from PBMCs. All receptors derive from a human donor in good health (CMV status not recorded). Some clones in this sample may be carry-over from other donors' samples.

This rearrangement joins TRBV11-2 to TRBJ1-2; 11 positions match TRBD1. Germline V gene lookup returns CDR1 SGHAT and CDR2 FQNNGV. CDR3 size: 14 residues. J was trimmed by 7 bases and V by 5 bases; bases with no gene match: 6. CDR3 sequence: CASSLDRGQLGYTF. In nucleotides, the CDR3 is TGTGCCAGCAGCCTGGACAGGGGGCAGCTTGGCTACACCTTC.

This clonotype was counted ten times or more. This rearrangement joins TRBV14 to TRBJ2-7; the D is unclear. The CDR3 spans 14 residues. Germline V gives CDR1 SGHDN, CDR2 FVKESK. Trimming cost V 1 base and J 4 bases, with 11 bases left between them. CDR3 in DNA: TGTGCCAGCAGCCAAGGGGGTGTTTGGTACGAGCAGTACTTC. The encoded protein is CASSQGGVWYEQYF.

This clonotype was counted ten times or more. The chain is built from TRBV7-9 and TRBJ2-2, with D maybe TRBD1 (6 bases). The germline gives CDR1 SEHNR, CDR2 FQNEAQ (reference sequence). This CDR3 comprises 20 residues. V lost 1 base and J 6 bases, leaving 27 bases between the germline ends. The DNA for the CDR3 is TGTGCCAGCAGCTTAGACGTCACCGGACAGTTCCCCGCCTTGCCCGGGGAGCTGTTTTTT. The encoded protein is CASSLDVTGQFPALPGELFF. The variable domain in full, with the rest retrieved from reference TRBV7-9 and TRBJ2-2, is DTGVSQNPRHKITKRGQNVTFRCDPISEHNRLYWYRQTLGQGPEFLTYFQNEAQLEKSRLLSDRFSAERPKGSFSTLEIQRTEQGDSAMYLCASSLDVTGQFPALPGELFFGEGSRLTVL.